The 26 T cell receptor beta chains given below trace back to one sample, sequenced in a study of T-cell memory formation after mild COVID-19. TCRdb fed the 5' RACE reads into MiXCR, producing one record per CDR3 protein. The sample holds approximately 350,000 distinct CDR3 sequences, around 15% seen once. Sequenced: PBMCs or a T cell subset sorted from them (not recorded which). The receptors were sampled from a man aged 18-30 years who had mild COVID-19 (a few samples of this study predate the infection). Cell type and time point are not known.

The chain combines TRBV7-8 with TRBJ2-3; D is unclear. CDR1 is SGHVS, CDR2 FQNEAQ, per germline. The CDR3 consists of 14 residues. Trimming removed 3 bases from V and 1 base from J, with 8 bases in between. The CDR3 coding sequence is TGTGCCAGCAGCTTGAACAAAGGCACAGATACGCAGTATTTT. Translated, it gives CASSLNKGTDTQYF.

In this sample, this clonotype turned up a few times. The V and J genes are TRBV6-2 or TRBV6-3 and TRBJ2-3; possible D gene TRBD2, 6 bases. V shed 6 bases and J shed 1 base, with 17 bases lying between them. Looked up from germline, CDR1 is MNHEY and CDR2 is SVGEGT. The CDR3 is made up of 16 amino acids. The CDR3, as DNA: TGTGCCAGCAGCCCCCGGAGGGGCCGGGGCACAGATACGCAGTATTTT. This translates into CASSPRRGRGTDTQYF.

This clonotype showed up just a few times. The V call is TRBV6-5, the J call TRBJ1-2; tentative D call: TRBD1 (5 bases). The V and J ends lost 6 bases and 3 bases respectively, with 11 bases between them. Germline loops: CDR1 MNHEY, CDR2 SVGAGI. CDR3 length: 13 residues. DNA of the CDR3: TGTGCCAGCAGGGGAATGGGGGACTATGGCTACACCTTC. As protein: CASRGMGDYGYTF.

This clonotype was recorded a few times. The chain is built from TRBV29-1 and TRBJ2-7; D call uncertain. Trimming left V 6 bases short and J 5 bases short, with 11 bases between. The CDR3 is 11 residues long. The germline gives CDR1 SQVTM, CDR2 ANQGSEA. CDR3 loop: CSVLDGNEQYV. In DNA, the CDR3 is TGCAGCGTCTTGGACGGTAACGAGCAGTACGTC.

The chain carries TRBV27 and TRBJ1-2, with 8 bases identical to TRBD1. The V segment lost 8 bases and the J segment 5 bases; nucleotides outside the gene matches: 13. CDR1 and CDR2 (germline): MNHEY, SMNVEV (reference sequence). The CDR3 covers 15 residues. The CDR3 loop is CASRPRQGFGYGYTF. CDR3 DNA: TGTGCCAGCCGTCCTCGACAGGGGTTTGGGTATGGCTACACCTTC.

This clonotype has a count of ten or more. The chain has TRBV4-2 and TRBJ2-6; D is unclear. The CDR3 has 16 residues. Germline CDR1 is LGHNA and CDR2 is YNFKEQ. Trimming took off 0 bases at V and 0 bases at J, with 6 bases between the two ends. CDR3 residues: CASSQDMYSGANVLTF. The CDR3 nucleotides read TGTGCCAGCAGCCAAGATATGTACTCTGGGGCCAACGTCCTGACTTTC.

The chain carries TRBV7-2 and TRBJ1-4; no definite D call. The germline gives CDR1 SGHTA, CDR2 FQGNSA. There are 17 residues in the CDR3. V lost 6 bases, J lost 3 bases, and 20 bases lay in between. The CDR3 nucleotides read TGTGCCAGCAGTCACCCCACGGGCGGGATGGCTAATGAAAAACTGTTTTTT. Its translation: CASSHPTGGMANEKLFF.

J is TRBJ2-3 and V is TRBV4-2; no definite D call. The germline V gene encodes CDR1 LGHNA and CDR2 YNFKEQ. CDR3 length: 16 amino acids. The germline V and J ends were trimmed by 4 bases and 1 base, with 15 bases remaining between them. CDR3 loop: CASSPADGPGTDTQYF. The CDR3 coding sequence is TGTGCCAGCAGCCCTGCGGACGGGCCGGGCACAGATACGCAGTATTTT.

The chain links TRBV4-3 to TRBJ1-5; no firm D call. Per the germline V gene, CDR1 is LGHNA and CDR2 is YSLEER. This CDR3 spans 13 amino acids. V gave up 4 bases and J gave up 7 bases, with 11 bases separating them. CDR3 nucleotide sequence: TGCGCCAGCAGCCTGGAAGCGGCCCAGCCCCAGCATTTT. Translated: CASSLEAAQPQHF.

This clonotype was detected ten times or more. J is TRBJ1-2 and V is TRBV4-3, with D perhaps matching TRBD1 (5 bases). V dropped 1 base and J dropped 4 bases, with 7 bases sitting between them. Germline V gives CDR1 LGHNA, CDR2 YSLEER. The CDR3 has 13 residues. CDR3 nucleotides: TGCGCCAGCAGCCAAGGACAGTCCTATGGCTACACCTTC. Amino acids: CASSQGQSYGYTF.

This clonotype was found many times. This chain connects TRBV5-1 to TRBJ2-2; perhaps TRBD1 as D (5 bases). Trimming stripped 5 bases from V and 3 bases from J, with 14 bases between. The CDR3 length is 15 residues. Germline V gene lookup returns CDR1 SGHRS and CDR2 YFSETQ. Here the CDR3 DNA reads TGCGCCAGCAGACCCACCGACAGTTACACCGGGGAGCTGTTTTTT. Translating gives CASRPTDSYTGELFF.

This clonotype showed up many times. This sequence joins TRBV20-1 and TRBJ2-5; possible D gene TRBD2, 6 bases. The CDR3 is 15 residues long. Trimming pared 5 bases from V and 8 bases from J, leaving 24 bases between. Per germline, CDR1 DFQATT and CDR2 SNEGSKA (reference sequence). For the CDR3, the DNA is TGCAGTGCTGCTGGGACTGTCAATGCCAAGAGAACCCAGTACTTC. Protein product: CSAAGTVNAKRTQYF.

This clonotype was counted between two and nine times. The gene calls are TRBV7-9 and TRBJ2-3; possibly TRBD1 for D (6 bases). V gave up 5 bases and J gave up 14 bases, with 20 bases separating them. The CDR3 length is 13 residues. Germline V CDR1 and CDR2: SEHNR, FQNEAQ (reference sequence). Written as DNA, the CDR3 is TGTGCCAGCAGCCCCAGGTCGGGACAAGCTGTGTATTTT. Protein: CASSPRSGQAVYF.

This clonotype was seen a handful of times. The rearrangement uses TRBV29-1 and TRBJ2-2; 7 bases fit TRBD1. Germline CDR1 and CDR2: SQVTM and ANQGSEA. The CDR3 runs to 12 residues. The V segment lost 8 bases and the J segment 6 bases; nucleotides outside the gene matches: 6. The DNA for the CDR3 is TGCAGCATGTTACAGGGGTCCGGGGAGCTGTTTTTT. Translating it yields CSMLQGSGELFF.

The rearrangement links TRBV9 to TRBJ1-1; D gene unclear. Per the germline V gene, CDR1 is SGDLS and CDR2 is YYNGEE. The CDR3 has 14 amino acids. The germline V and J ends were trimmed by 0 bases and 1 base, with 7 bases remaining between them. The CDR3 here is CASSVETKNTEAFF. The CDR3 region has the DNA TGTGCCAGCAGCGTAGAAACGAAGAACACTGAAGCTTTCTTT.

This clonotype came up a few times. The CDR3 DNA is TGTGCCAGCAGTTTTCGAGGACAGGGTAGCAATCAGCCCCAGCATTTT. Amino acids: CASSFRGQGSNQPQHF. The J gene is TRBJ1-5, the V gene TRBV12-3 or TRBV12-4; 8 bases line up with TRBD1. The CDR3 has 16 amino acids. With V trimmed by 3 bases and J by 0 bases, 4 bases remained unmatched.

The CDR3: CASSYSDSYEQYF. The CDR3 DNA sequence: TGTGCCAGCAGTTACTCTGACAGCTACGAGCAGTACTTC. This chain joins TRBV6-5 and TRBJ2-7; D is perhaps TRBD1 (5 bases). The germline V gene encodes CDR1 MNHEY and CDR2 SVGAGI. Trimming removed 0 bases at V and 3 bases at J, with 6 bases between. The CDR3 runs to 13 residues.

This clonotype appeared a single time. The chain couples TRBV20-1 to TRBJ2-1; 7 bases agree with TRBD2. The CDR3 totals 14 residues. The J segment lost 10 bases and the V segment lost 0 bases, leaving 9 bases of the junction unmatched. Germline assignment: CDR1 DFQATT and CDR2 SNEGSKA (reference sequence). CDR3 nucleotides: TGCAGTGCTAGAGATGGGAGGGGAGTTGCGGAGCAGTTCTTC. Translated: CSARDGRGVAEQFF.

CDR3: CASSFRQTDGYTF. The CDR3 coding sequence is TGTGCCAGCAGTTTCAGGCAGACCGATGGCTACACCTTC. This chain uses TRBV12-3 or TRBV12-4 with TRBJ1-2, with D hard to call. Trimming removed 3 bases at V and 6 bases at J, with 11 bases between. This CDR3 is 13 amino acids long.

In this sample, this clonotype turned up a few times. CDR3 amino acids: CASSPFWGSYEQYV. The CDR3, as DNA: TGTGCCAGCAGTCCATTTTGGGGCTCCTACGAGCAGTACGTC. The rearrangement links TRBV12-3 or TRBV12-4 to TRBJ2-7, with unresolved D. The CDR3 loop spans 14 amino acids. The V gene lost 5 bases and the J gene lost 0 bases, with 11 bases spanning the gap.

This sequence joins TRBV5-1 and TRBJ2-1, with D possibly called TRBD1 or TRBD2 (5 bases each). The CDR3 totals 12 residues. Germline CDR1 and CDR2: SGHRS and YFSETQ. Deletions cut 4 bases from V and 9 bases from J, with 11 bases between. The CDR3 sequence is CASSPRETEQFF. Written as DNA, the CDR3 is TGCGCCAGCAGCCCCAGGGAGACTGAGCAGTTCTTC.

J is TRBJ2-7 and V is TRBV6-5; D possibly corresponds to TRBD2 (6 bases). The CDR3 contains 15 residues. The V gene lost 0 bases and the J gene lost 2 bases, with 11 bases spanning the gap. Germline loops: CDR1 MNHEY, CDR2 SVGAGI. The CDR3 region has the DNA TGTGCCAGCAGTTACTCCGGGGGAGAGCCCTACGAGCAGTACTTC. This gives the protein CASSYSGGEPYEQYF.

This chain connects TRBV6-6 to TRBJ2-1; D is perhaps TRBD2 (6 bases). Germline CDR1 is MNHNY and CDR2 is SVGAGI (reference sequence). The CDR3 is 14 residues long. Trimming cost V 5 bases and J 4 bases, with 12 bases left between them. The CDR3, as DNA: TGTGCCAGCAGTGCCCGGGAGTATTACAATGAGCAGTTCTTC. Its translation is CASSAREYYNEQFF.

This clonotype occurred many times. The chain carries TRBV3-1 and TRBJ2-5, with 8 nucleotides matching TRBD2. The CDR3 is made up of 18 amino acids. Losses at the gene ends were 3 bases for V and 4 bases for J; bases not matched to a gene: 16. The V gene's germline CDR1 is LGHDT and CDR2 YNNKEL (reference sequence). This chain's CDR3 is CASSHLMTGGVSSETQYF. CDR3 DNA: TGTGCCAGCAGCCACCTGATGACGGGGGGGGTCTCGTCAGAGACCCAGTACTTC.

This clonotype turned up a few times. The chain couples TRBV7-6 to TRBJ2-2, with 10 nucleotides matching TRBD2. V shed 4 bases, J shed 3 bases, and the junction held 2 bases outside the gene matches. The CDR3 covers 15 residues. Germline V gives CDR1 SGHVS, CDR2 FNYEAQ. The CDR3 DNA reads TGTGCCAGCAGCTATAGCGGGGGGTACACCGGGGAGCTGTTTTTT. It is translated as CASSYSGGYTGELFF.

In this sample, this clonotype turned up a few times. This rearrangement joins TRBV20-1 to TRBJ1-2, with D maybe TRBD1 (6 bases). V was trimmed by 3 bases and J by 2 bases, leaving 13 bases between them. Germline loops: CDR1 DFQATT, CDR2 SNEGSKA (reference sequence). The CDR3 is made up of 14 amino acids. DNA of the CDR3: TGCAGTGCTAGCCCCCAGGGGCCGAACTATGGCTACACCTTC. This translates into CSASPQGPNYGYTF.